The present TCR beta chain was sequenced within a study of blood T cell repertoires in COVID-19. For the study at large: The United States, Italy and Spain supplied acute and convalescent COVID-19 samples. Nucleic acid was either cDNA or gDNA, and it came from T cells, B-cell-depleted T cells, or PBMCs.

CDR1 is LGHNA and CDR2 is YSLEER in the germline V gene. Trimming took 1 base from V and 3 from J, leaving 11 bases between them. CDR3 size: 15 residues. Profiling relied on immunoSEQ multiplex PCR, and the TCRdb table lists in-frame clones only, not all of them. Among about 250,000 clones listed, more than 75% were seen once. The clonotype originates from a woman aged 60 to 75 who had recovered from COVID-19. This rearrangement joins TRBV4-3 to TRBJ2-3; a possible D gene is TRBD1 (5 bases). The sequenced material came from peripheral blood. The CDR3 region has the DNA TGCGCCAGCAGCCAAGTCTCCTACAGGACAGATACGCAGTATTTT. Translated, it gives CASSQVSYRTDTQYF.